Shown below are 29 T cell receptor beta chains from a single sample sequenced in a study of response to subunit inactivated influenza vaccine. TCRdb re-called the RT-PCR reads with MiXCR, one entry per CDR3 protein. The sample shows hundreds of thousands of distinct CDR3 sequences, 12% to 15% of them seen only once. The material sequenced was PBMCs from blood, taken roughly 15 days before vaccination. Receptor source: a middle-aged man who received an inactivated influenza vaccine.

This clonotype was counted between two and nine times. The chain uses TRBV7-3 and TRBJ2-2, with 7 bases matching TRBD2. This CDR3 is built from 15 residues. J gave up 6 bases and V 5 bases, and 9 bases lay outside the gene matches. Germline values: CDR1 SGHTA, CDR2 FQGTGA. The CDR3 sequence is CASSPGGRRAGELFF. The CDR3 region has the DNA TGTGCCAGCAGCCCCGGGGGGAGAAGGGCCGGGGAGCTGTTTTTT.

This sequence joins TRBV7-9 and TRBJ2-7, with 8 bases matching TRBD2. The V and J ends lost 6 bases and 2 bases, in that order; junction bases with no gene match: 9. Germline-derived CDR1 and CDR2 are SEHNR and FQNEAQ (reference sequence). The CDR3 runs 15 residues. CDR3 nucleotides: TGTGCCAGCAGGAATGCGGCGGGAGGCACCTACGAGCAGTACTTC. Protein: CASRNAAGGTYEQYF.

In this sample, this clonotype turned up a few times. The V call is TRBV6-5, the J call TRBJ1-4, with D maybe TRBD1 (6 bases). Germline CDR1 is MNHEY and CDR2 is SVGAGI. V shed 1 base and J shed 3 bases, with 15 bases lying between them. CDR3 size: 17 residues. The CDR3 loop reads CASSYFPHRVPNEKLFF. Written as DNA, the CDR3 is TGTGCCAGCAGTTACTTTCCGCACAGGGTTCCTAATGAAAAACTGTTTTTT.

This clonotype was seen at least ten times. DNA of the CDR3: TGTGCCAGCAGACATACAGGGAGGACTGAAGCTTTCTTT. It specifies CASRHTGRTEAFF. V and J are TRBV2 and TRBJ1-1, with D tentatively TRBD1 (6 bases). Trimming pared 6 bases from V and 5 bases from J, leaving 13 bases between. Germline lookup yields CDR1 SNHLY and CDR2 FYNNEI. CDR3 length equals 13 residues.

The sample holds a few counts of this clonotype. CDR3 sequence (DNA): TGCAGTGCTAGAGATGCAGGGGCGGGTGAAAAACTGTTTTTT. As protein: CSARDAGAGEKLFF. This chain links TRBV20-1 with TRBJ1-4; D might be TRBD1 (6 bases). CDR1 and CDR2 from the germline V gene are DFQATT and SNEGSKA (reference sequence). Trimming stripped 0 bases from V and 7 bases from J, with 12 bases between. This CDR3 contains 14 residues.

This clonotype was observed a few times. The chain joins TRBV3-1 to TRBJ1-2; D unresolved. V was trimmed by 0 bases and J by 5 bases, leaving 7 bases between them. The CDR3 extends over 13 amino acids. Germline lookup yields CDR1 LGHDT and CDR2 YNNKEL (reference sequence). CDR3 residues: CASSQESVYGYTF. The CDR3 nucleotides read TGTGCCAGCAGCCAAGAATCGGTATATGGCTACACCTTC.

This clonotype has at least ten counts. The chain links TRBV2 to TRBJ2-7; 8 positions match TRBD2. Germline V lookup: CDR1 SNHLY, CDR2 FYNNEI. With V trimmed by 8 bases and J by 4 bases, 7 bases remained unmatched. The length of the CDR3 is 13 residues. The chain's CDR3 is CASSTGGGYEQYF. CDR3 nucleotides: TGTGCCAGCTCGACTGGCGGGGGGTACGAGCAGTACTTC.

This clonotype turned up a few times. The chain couples TRBV4-3 to TRBJ1-4, with a weak D call TRBD1 (5 bases). V was clipped by 3 bases and J by 8 bases, with 16 bases between them. The CDR3 is made up of 15 amino acids. Germline assignment: CDR1 LGHNA and CDR2 YSLEER. The CDR3 loop is CASSHGHGAGEKLFF. The CDR3 bases are TGCGCCAGCAGCCATGGACATGGGGCCGGGGAAAAACTGTTTTTT.

This clonotype was found many times. The CDR3 DNA reads as TGCGCCAGCAGCTTATCAGGGGAATCCTACAATGAGCAGTTCTTC. This codes for CASSLSGESYNEQFF. J is TRBJ2-1 and V is TRBV5-1; maybe TRBD1 (6 bases). The V and J ends lost 2 bases and 1 base respectively, with 10 bases between them. Germline V lookup: CDR1 SGHRS, CDR2 YFSETQ. This CDR3 has 15 residues.

This clonotype came up many times. This chain uses TRBV7-2 with TRBJ2-4; TRBD2 matches at 7 bases. The CDR3 length is 14 residues. Trimming cost V 1 base and J 9 bases; bases outside gene matches: 6. CDR1 and CDR2 from the germline V gene are SGHTA and FQGNSA. CDR3 sequence (DNA): TGTGCCAGCAGCTTAGTTGGGGGGGGGAGCATTCAGTACTTC. Amino acid sequence: CASSLVGGGSIQYF.

This clonotype was recorded many times. The CDR3 here is CASSSEAWGSRNEQFF. CDR3 DNA sequence: TGTGCCAGCAGCTCCGAAGCCTGGGGCTCACGCAATGAGCAGTTCTTC. The V and J genes are TRBV7-2 and TRBJ2-1; D possibly corresponds to TRBD1 (5 bases). The V end lost 4 bases, the J end lost 6 bases, and 19 bases lay between the germline ends. The CDR3 length is 16 residues. Germline CDR1 is SGHTA and CDR2 is FQGNSA.

The chain has TRBV7-9 and TRBJ2-5; D is unclear. V was shortened by 7 bases and J by 5 bases, with 17 bases between the two germline ends. The CDR3 covers 14 residues. The germline gives CDR1 SEHNR, CDR2 FQNEAQ (reference sequence). The CDR3, as DNA: TGTGCCAGCACTCGCCAATCCGCCGCGGAGACCCAGTACTTC. Translation: CASTRQSAAETQYF.

This chain connects TRBV5-1 to TRBJ2-7, with D uncertain. This CDR3 has 14 amino acids. In germline, CDR1 is SGHRS, CDR2 YFSETQ. Trimming pared 1 base from V and 2 bases from J, leaving 10 bases between. The CDR3 region has the DNA TGCGCCAGCAGCTTGACTTACGGCGCCTACGAGCAGTACTTC. Protein sequence: CASSLTYGAYEQYF. Full variable domain (missing parts from reference TRBV5-1 and TRBJ2-7): KAGVTQTPRYLIKTRGQQVTLSCSPISGHRSVSWYQQTPGQGLQFLFEYFSETQRNKGNFPGRFSGRQFSNSRSEMNVSTLELGDSALYLCASSLTYGAYEQYFGPGTRLTVT.

This rearrangement joins TRBV2 to TRBJ2-5; TRBD1 matches 12 bases. The germline CDR1 and CDR2 sequences are SNHLY and FYNNEI. V lost 2 bases and J lost 4; bases outside the gene matches: 2. This CDR3 region has 15 residues. The CDR3 DNA reads TGTGCCAGCAGTGAACCGGGACAGGGGGCAGAGACCCAGTACTTC. It specifies CASSEPGQGAETQYF.

This clonotype was seen more than once but under ten times. V is TRBV28 and J is TRBJ2-1; 7 bases are a match to TRBD1. Germline loops: CDR1 MDHEN, CDR2 SYDVKM. This CDR3 has 16 residues. Losses at the gene ends were 4 bases for V and 8 bases for J; bases not matched to a gene: 14. The CDR3 region has the DNA TGTGCCAGCAGTTCCCCCCGACAGGGTAGACTCGATGAGCAGTTCTTC. It specifies CASSSPRQGRLDEQFF.

This chain connects TRBV4-3 to TRBJ2-7; unclear D gene. This CDR3 comprises 13 residues. Trimming took off 0 bases at V and 3 bases at J, with 6 bases between the two ends. The germline V gene encodes CDR1 LGHNA and CDR2 YSLEER. The CDR3 DNA is TGCGCCAGCAGCCAAGATATAGACTACGAGCAGTACTTC. Translated, it gives CASSQDIDYEQYF.

This chain connects TRBV5-4 to TRBJ2-7, with D perhaps TRBD2 (7 bases). The germline V gene has CDR1 SGHNT and CDR2 YYREEE (reference sequence). Deletions cut 0 bases from V and 2 bases from J, with 18 bases between. The CDR3 runs 17 residues. The CDR3 bases are TGTGCCAGCAGCTTGGGGGGAGGGGGAAGCGGGACCTACGAGCAGTACTTC. The encoded protein is CASSLGGGGSGTYEQYF. The complete variable domain, with remaining parts taken from reference TRBV5-4 and TRBJ2-7, reads ETGVTQSPTHLIKTRGQQVTLRCSSQSGHNTVSWYQQALGQGPQFIFQYYREEENGRGNFPPRFSGLQFPNYSSELNVNALELDDSALYLCASSLGGGGSGTYEQYFGPGTRLTVT.

A few counts support this clonotype. The rearrangement uses TRBV7-8 and TRBJ2-1; 7 nucleotides line up with TRBD2. The CDR3 is 16 residues long. Germline CDR1 is SGHVS and CDR2 is FQNEAQ. V shed 0 bases and J 5 bases; nucleotides not matched to a gene: 7. In DNA form, the CDR3 reads TGTGCCAGCAGCTTAGCGGGAGGGAGGAGGAACAATGAGCAGTTCTTC. Its protein is CASSLAGGRRNNEQFF.

The CDR3 DNA is TGCATCACAGGGGGGGACGGCAACTATGGCTACACCTTC. It specifies CITGGDGNYGYTF. V usage is TRBV29-1 and J usage is TRBJ1-2, with TRBD1 identical over 8 bases. The germline V gene encodes CDR1 SQVTM and CDR2 ANQGSEA. The CDR3 length is 13 residues.

The CDR3: CASSAEGSRNEKLFF. The CDR3 nucleotides are TGCGCCAGCAGCGCAGAAGGCAGCCGGAATGAAAAACTGTTTTTT. This chain uses TRBV5-1 with TRBJ1-4; unclear D gene. Germline V CDR1 and CDR2: SGHRS, YFSETQ. There are 15 residues in the CDR3. Trimming took off 4 bases at V and 5 bases at J, with 15 bases between the two ends. Full variable domain (remainder filled in from reference TRBV5-1 and TRBJ1-4): KAGVTQTPRYLIKTRGQQVTLSCSPISGHRSVSWYQQTPGQGLQFLFEYFSETQRNKGNFPGRFSGRQFSNSRSEMNVSTLELGDSALYLCASSAEGSRNEKLFFGSGTQLSVL.

The chain's CDR3 is CASSFNTISGANVLTF. CDR3 coding DNA: TGTGCCAGCAGCTTTAACACCATCTCTGGGGCCAACGTCCTGACTTTC. V and J are TRBV5-5 and TRBJ2-6; D is unclear. Germline assignment: CDR1 SGHKS and CDR2 YYEKEE (reference sequence). Trimming left V 2 bases short and J 0 bases short, with 9 bases between. CDR3 length: 16 amino acids.

V gene TRBV7-2 combines with J gene TRBJ2-1; D may be TRBD1 (5 bases). Germline lookup yields CDR1 SGHTA and CDR2 FQGNSA. V lost 5 bases to trimming and J lost 7 bases, with 15 bases between them. The length of the CDR3 is 14 residues. In DNA, the CDR3 is TGTGCCAGCAGCACCAGGGTTCTTGTAAATGAGCAGTTCTTC. Amino acid sequence: CASSTRVLVNEQFF.

The V call is TRBV20-1, the J call TRBJ2-1, with 8 bases identical to TRBD2. This CDR3 comprises 17 residues. Germline CDR1 DFQATT, CDR2 SNEGSKA (reference sequence). Trimming cost V 1 base and J 6 bases; bases outside gene matches: 14. CDR3: CSARAGPSGGRSNEQFF. CDR3 DNA sequence: TGCAGTGCTAGAGCAGGACCGAGCGGCGGGAGGTCCAATGAGCAGTTCTTC.

The gene calls are TRBV5-1 and TRBJ2-3; the D call may be TRBD1 or TRBD2 (5 bases each). Trimming pared 0 bases from V and 3 bases from J, leaving 14 bases between. This CDR3 is 16 amino acids long. Germline CDR1 is SGHRS and CDR2 is YFSETQ. The CDR3 nucleotides read TGCGCCAGCAGCTTGGTTCGGCAGGGCGGGACAGATACGCAGTATTTT. Translation: CASSLVRQGGTDTQYF.

This clonotype was seen a few times. The CDR3 bases are TGTGCCAGCCGAGGGGATATAAACACTGAAGCTTTCTTT. Translation gives CASRGDINTEAFF. The rearrangement uses TRBV2 and TRBJ1-1, with D perhaps matching TRBD1 (5 bases). In germline, CDR1 is SNHLY, CDR2 FYNNEI. This CDR3 has 13 amino acids. Deletions cut 8 bases from V and 2 bases from J, with 12 bases between.

This clonotype was detected ten times or more. The V call is TRBV6-1, the J call TRBJ2-2; 10 positions agree with TRBD2. The length of the CDR3 is 17 residues. Germline V lookup: CDR1 MNHNS, CDR2 SASEGT. V lost 5 bases to trimming and J lost 1 base; unmatched junction nucleotides: 7. The CDR3 coding sequence is TGTGCCAGCAGTCAAACCAGACTAGCGGGGAACACCGGGGAGCTGTTTTTT. Amino acid sequence: CASSQTRLAGNTGELFF.

In its sample, this clonotype was seen a few times. This chain uses TRBV14 with TRBJ2-5; D call uncertain. The CDR3 extends over 15 amino acids. Trimming removed 0 bases at V and 5 bases at J, with 13 bases between. Germline CDR1 SGHDN, CDR2 FVKESK. The CDR3 nucleotides read TGTGCCAGCAGCCAAGATCAAAGTCGGATGGAGACCCAGTACTTC. Protein sequence: CASSQDQSRMETQYF.

This clonotype occurred a few times. The chain uses TRBV3-1 and TRBJ2-1; tentatively, D is TRBD1 (7 bases). The V end lost 4 bases, the J end lost 3 bases, and 16 bases lay between the germline ends. The CDR3 loop spans 16 amino acids. Germline V gene lookup returns CDR1 LGHDT and CDR2 YNNKEL (reference sequence). CDR3 residues: CASSPQGGHFYNEQFF. The DNA of the CDR3 is TGTGCCAGCAGCCCCCAGGGGGGACACTTCTACAATGAGCAGTTCTTC.

At least ten counts were recorded for this clonotype. The CDR3 DNA reads as TGCGCCAGCAGCTTGGGGGTAGCGGGAGAACGGCGAGAGCAGTTCTTC. As protein: CASSLGVAGERREQFF. The rearrangement uses TRBV5-1 and TRBJ2-1; TRBD2 agrees at 9 bases. The CDR3 is 16 amino acids. With V trimmed by 0 bases and J by 10 bases, 11 bases remained unmatched. The germline V gene has CDR1 SGHRS and CDR2 YFSETQ. Complete variable domain (other parts from reference TRBV5-1 and TRBJ2-1): KAGVTQTPRYLIKTRGQQVTLSCSPISGHRSVSWYQQTPGQGLQFLFEYFSETQRNKGNFPGRFSGRQFSNSRSEMNVSTLELGDSALYLCASSLGVAGERREQFFGPGTRLTVL.